The 18 T cell receptor beta chains given below trace back to one sample, sequenced in a study of T cells after yellow fever vaccination. TCRdb reprocessed the 5' RACE reads via MiXCR and lists one record per CDR3 protein. This table holds about 320,000 distinct CDR3 sequences, 3.5% to 5% found once. The starting material was PBMCs, obtained 15 days after the yellow fever booster vaccination. The receptors shown here come from a man aged 18-30 years who received the YFV17D yellow fever vaccine.

This clonotype turned up a few times. The chain has TRBV28 and TRBJ2-1; TRBD2 matches 9 bases. The CDR3 runs 16 residues. Germline values: CDR1 MDHEN, CDR2 SYDVKM. V gave up 3 bases and J gave up 0 bases; unmatched junction bases: 3. For the CDR3, the DNA is TGTGCCAGCAGTTTTCGACTAGCGGCCTCCTACAATGAGCAGTTCTTC. This sequence encodes CASSFRLAASYNEQFF. The variable domain in full, with the rest retrieved from reference TRBV28 and TRBJ2-1, is DVKVTQSSRYLVKRTGEKVFLECVQDMDHENMFWYRQDPGLGLRLIYFSYDVKMKEKGDIPEGYSVSREKKERFSLILESASTNQTSMYLCASSFRLAASYNEQFFGPGTRLTVL.

This sequence joins TRBV7-9 and TRBJ1-1, with 7 bases identical to TRBD1. CDR1 is SEHNR, CDR2 FQNEAQ, per germline (reference sequence). With V trimmed by 1 base and J by 11 bases, 13 bases remained unmatched. CDR3 length equals 15 residues. CDR3 DNA: TGTGCCAGCAGCTTAGGCCCGGGCACACAGGGGAAGGCTTTCTTT. This sequence encodes CASSLGPGTQGKAFF.

The chain uses TRBV18 and TRBJ2-1; D perhaps matches TRBD2 (5 bases). Germline loops: CDR1 KGHSH, CDR2 LQKENI. This CDR3 region has 12 residues. V shed 8 bases and J shed 9 bases, with 14 bases lying between them. This CDR3 is CASGRHEGEQFF. CDR3 in DNA: TGTGCCAGCGGGAGACACGAGGGTGAGCAGTTCTTC. Supplemented by reference TRBV18 and TRBJ2-1, the full variable domain reads NAGVMQNPRHLVRRRGQEARLRCSPMKGHSHVYWYRQLPEEGLKFMVYLQKENIIDESGMPKERFSAEFPKEGPSILRIQQVVRGDSAAYFCASGRHEGEQFFGPGTRLTVL.

This clonotype was observed many times. The chain carries TRBV5-6 and TRBJ1-2; tentative D call: TRBD1 (6 bases). Per the germline V gene, CDR1 is SGHDT and CDR2 is YYEEEE. Trimming stripped 0 bases from V and 5 bases from J, with 11 bases between. The CDR3 is made up of 14 amino acids. The DNA of the CDR3 is TGTGCCAGCAGCTTGGAACAGGGATGGTATGGCTACACCTTC. Amino acid sequence: CASSLEQGWYGYTF.

This chain uses TRBV19 with TRBJ2-1, with D tentatively TRBD2 (6 bases). Germline V gene sequence: CDR1 LNHDA, CDR2 SQIVND (reference sequence). Trimming stripped 5 bases from V and 8 bases from J, with 16 bases between. The CDR3 covers 14 residues. The CDR3 DNA follows: TGTGCCAGTAGTCGTTTGAGCGGGCGGGATGAGCAGTTCTTC. Protein: CASSRLSGRDEQFF.

This clonotype was picked up a small number of times. The V gene is TRBV30, the J gene TRBJ1-2; unclear D gene. V was shortened by 2 bases and J by 7 bases, with 17 bases between the two germline ends. CDR3 size: 14 residues. Germline V lookup: CDR1 GTSNPN, CDR2 SVGIG (reference sequence). CDR3 in amino acids: CAWSSPGRLLGYTF. In DNA, the CDR3 is TGTGCCTGGAGTTCCCCGGGCCGTCTCCTTGGCTACACCTTC.

The V call is TRBV5-1, the J call TRBJ2-1; weak D call: TRBD1 (5 bases). Trimming stripped 4 bases from V and 1 base from J, with 9 bases between. The CDR3 has 14 amino acids. Germline V gives CDR1 SGHRS, CDR2 YFSETQ. Written as DNA, the CDR3 is TGCGCCAGCAGCGCACAGGAATCCTACAATGAGCAGTTCTTC. It encodes CASSAQESYNEQFF.

V and J are TRBV12-3 or TRBV12-4 and TRBJ2-5, with TRBD2 matching 7 bases. V was pared by 7 bases and J by 9 bases, with 5 bases of the junction left unmatched. The CDR3 is 11 residues long. CDR3 nucleotide sequence: TGTGCCAGCACCCGGGGGGAAGCCCAGTACTTC. Its protein is CASTRGEAQYF.

This clonotype came up many times. The chain has TRBV29-1 and TRBJ2-3; D is unclear. CDR1 is SQVTM and CDR2 is ANQGSEA in the germline V gene. This CDR3 spans 13 amino acids. V was clipped by 1 base and J by 2 bases, with 7 bases between them. The CDR3 nucleotides read TGCAGCGTTGAAGTCCAGTACACAGATACGCAGTATTTT. It is translated as CSVEVQYTDTQYF.

The gene calls are TRBV28 and TRBJ2-3; 8 nucleotides line up with TRBD2. Trimming took 5 bases from V and 1 from J; bases not matched to a gene: 8. Looked up from germline, CDR1 is MDHEN and CDR2 is SYDVKM. The CDR3 length is 16 residues. The CDR3 nucleotides read TGTGCCAGCAGTGGCAATAGGCGGGGGGGCACAGATACGCAGTATTTT. This codes for CASSGNRRGGTDTQYF.

In this sample, this clonotype turned up many times. This chain joins TRBV7-2 and TRBJ2-1; 8 nucleotides align to TRBD2. Per germline, CDR1 SGHTA and CDR2 FQGNSA. The CDR3 runs to 16 residues. J gave up 3 bases and V 2 bases, and 6 bases lay outside the gene matches. The CDR3, as DNA: TGTGCCAGCAGCTTATCGGGGGGGAACCTCTACAATGAGCAGTTCTTC. It is translated as CASSLSGGNLYNEQFF.

This clonotype occurred a few times. The chain combines TRBV19 with TRBJ2-2, with D perhaps TRBD1 (5 bases). The length of the CDR3 is 14 residues. From germline, CDR1 is LNHDA and CDR2 SQIVND (reference sequence). V was pared by 3 bases and J by 1 base, with 6 bases between. CDR3 sequence reads: CASSIGQNTGELFF. Here the CDR3 DNA reads TGTGCCAGTAGTATTGGACAGAACACCGGGGAGCTGTTTTTT.

There are many counts of this clonotype. The chain is built from TRBV4-3 and TRBJ2-7, with 9 bases aligning to TRBD1. There are 16 residues in the CDR3. The germline V gene encodes CDR1 LGHNA and CDR2 YSLEER. Losses at the gene ends were 1 base for V and 3 bases for J; bases not matched to a gene: 7. The CDR3 here is CASSQGLSGQGYEQYF. DNA for the CDR3: TGCGCCAGCAGCCAAGGGTTATCGGGACAGGGCTACGAGCAGTACTTC.

The chain is built from TRBV7-2 and TRBJ2-3; 9 nucleotides align to TRBD1. V lost 5 bases and J lost 4; bases outside the gene matches: 10. The germline V gene encodes CDR1 SGHTA and CDR2 FQGNSA. The CDR3 runs 16 residues. The CDR3 sequence: CASSLYRGLGADTQYF. DNA for the CDR3: TGTGCCAGCAGCCTTTACAGGGGGCTAGGCGCAGATACGCAGTATTTT.

V gene TRBV20-1 combines with J gene TRBJ1-6, with 8 positions matching TRBD1. Unmatched junction bases numbered 19, after V lost 6 bases and J lost 9 bases. CDR3 length: 17 residues. The germline V gene encodes CDR1 DFQATT and CDR2 SNEGSKA (reference sequence). In nucleotides, the CDR3 is TGCAGTGCCCGGACAGGGAACGTACTAAATTCAGGTTCACCCCTCCACTTT. Translation gives CSARTGNVLNSGSPLHF.

This chain connects TRBV7-3 to TRBJ2-3; 8 bases align to TRBD2. The CDR3 extends over 16 amino acids. Trimming at V came to 5 bases and at J to 5 bases, leaving 12 bases not matched to a gene. Germline assignment: CDR1 SGHTA and CDR2 FQGTGA. This chain's CDR3 is CASSPDGGANRDTQYF. As DNA, the CDR3 is TGTGCCAGCAGCCCAGACGGGGGGGCTAATCGAGATACGCAGTATTTT.

There are a few counts of this clonotype. The chain combines TRBV2 with TRBJ1-5; D is perhaps TRBD1 (5 bases). The CDR3 sequence is 16 residues long. Trimming removed 7 bases at V and 0 bases at J, with 16 bases between. Germline V lookup: CDR1 SNHLY, CDR2 FYNNEI. The CDR3 DNA is TGTGCCAGCACCCTCAGAAGAGGGGTTAGCAATCAGCCCCAGCATTTT. It is translated as CASTLRRGVSNQPQHF.

This clonotype showed up many times. J is TRBJ2-7 and V is TRBV5-1, with a tentative D call TRBD2 (7 bases). The V end was cut by 4 bases, the J end by 5 bases, with 22 bases between. This CDR3 spans 16 amino acids. CDR1 SGHRS and CDR2 YFSETQ come from the germline V gene. The CDR3 region is CASSLPSVGGANEQYF. For the CDR3, the DNA is TGCGCCAGCAGCCTACCCTCTGTGGGGGGGGCCAACGAGCAGTACTTC.